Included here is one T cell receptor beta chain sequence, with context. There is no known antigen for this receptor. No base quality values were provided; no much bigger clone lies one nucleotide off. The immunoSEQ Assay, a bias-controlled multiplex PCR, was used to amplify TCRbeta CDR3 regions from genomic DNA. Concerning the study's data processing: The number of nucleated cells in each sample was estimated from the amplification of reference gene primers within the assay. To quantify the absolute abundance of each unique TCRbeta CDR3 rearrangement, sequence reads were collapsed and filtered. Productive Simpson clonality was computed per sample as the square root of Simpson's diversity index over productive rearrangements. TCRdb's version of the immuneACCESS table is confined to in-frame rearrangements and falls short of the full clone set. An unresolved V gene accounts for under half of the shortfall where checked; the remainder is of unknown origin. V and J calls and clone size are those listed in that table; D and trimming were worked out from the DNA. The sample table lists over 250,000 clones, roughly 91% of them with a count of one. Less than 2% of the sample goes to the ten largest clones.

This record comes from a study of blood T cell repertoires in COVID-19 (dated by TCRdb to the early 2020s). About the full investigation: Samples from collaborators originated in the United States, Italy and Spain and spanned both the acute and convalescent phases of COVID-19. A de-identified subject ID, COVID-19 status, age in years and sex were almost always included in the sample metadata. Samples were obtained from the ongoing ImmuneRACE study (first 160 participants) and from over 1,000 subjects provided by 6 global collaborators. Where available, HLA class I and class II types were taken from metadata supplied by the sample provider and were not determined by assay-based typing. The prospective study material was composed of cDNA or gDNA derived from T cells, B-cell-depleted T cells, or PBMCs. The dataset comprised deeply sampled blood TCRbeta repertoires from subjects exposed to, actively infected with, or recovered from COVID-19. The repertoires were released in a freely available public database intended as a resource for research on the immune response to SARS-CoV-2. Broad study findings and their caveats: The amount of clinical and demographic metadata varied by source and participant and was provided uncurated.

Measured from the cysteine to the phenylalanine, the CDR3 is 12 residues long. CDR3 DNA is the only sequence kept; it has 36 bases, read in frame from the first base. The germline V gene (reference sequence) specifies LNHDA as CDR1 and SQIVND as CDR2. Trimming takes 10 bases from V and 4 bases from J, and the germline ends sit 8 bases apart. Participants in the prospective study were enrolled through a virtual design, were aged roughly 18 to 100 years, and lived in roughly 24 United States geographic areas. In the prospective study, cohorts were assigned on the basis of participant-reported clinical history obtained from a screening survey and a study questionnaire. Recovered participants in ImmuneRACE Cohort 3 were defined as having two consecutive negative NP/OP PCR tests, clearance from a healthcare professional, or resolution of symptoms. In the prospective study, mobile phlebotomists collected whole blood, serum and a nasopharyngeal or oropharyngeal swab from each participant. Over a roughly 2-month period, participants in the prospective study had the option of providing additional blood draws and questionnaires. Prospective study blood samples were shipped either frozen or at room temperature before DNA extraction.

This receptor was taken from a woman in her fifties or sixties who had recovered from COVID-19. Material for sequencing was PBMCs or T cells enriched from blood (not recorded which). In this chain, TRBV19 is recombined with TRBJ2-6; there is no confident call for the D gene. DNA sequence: TGTGCCACCGCGGCGGGGGCCAACGTCCTGACTTTC. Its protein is CATAAGANVLTF.